The 7 T cell receptor beta chains in this list originate from one sample, sequenced in a study of post-analysis software for immune sequencing data. Study results and caveats: Five TRBV segments appeared more often in patients than in controls, and TRBV5-6, TRBV5-1 and TRBV20-1 were among these.

Libraries were made from TCR beta cDNA, and they carried unique molecular identifiers. TCRdb ran MiXCR on the PCR reads and lists one entry per CDR3 protein. Here the sample spans hundreds of thousands of distinct CDR3 sequences, around 50% being singletons. The antigens of these receptors remain unknown. The sequenced sample consisted of blood. All receptors derive from a girl between 5 and 17 years old with multiple sclerosis.

The CDR3 DNA reads as TGCGCCAGCAGGAACGCAGGCGACTATGGCTACACCTTC. This sequence encodes CASRNAGDYGYTF. The chain couples TRBV5-1 to TRBJ1-2; D is unresolved. This CDR3 is built from 13 residues. Trimming stripped 5 bases from V and 3 bases from J, with 11 bases between. The germline V gene encodes CDR1 SGHRS and CDR2 YFSETQ.

This clonotype was observed a handful of times. J is TRBJ1-5 and V is TRBV9, with 8 bases matching TRBD1. The CDR3 extends over 16 amino acids. Germline V gene data show CDR1 as SGDLS and CDR2 as YYNGEE. V trimming: 4 bases; J trimming: 0 bases; junction bases outside the gene matches: 6. CDR3 DNA sequence: TGTGCCAGCAGCATCGGGACAGGAGATAGCAATCAGCCCCAGCATTTT. As protein: CASSIGTGDSNQPQHF.

This chain joins TRBV7-3 and TRBJ2-3; D is unclear. V was clipped by 5 bases and J by 6 bases, with 15 bases between them. CDR1 is SGHTA, CDR2 FQGTGA, per germline. The CDR3 consists of 14 residues. The CDR3 sequence: CASSRSTDTDTQYF. CDR3 in DNA: TGTGCCAGCAGCCGATCTACAGATACGGATACGCAGTATTTT.

The chain links TRBV12-3 or TRBV12-4 to TRBJ1-2; 7 bases map to TRBD1. With V trimmed by 7 bases and J by 3 bases, 5 bases remained unmatched. CDR3 length equals 13 residues. The CDR3 bases are TGTGCCAGCAAGCAGGGGGGGTACTATGGCTACACCTTC. Protein product: CASKQGGYYGYTF.

The chain uses TRBV5-5 and TRBJ1-2; TRBD1 matches 7 bases. With 6 bases clipped from V and 4 bases from J, the junction kept 12 bases outside the gene matches. The CDR3 is made up of 15 amino acids. Germline V gene lookup returns CDR1 SGHKS and CDR2 YYEKEE (reference sequence). In DNA, the CDR3 is TGTGCCAGCACCCTCAGAGAGGGGGCTCTCTATGGCTACACCTTC. Amino acid sequence: CASTLREGALYGYTF. The complete variable domain, with remaining parts taken from reference TRBV5-5 and TRBJ1-2, reads DAGVTQSPTHLIKTRGQQVTLRCSPISGHKSVSWYQQVLGQGPQFIFQYYEKEERGRGNFPDRFSARQFPNYSSELNVNALLLGDSALYLCASTLREGALYGYTFGSGTRLTVV.

V is TRBV28 and J is TRBJ2-7; no reliable D call. Germline V gene data show CDR1 as MDHEN and CDR2 as SYDVKM. Trimming removed 2 bases from V and 0 bases from J, with 8 bases in between. This CDR3 comprises 14 residues. The CDR3 DNA follows: TGTGCCAGCAGTTTACTGGGCTACTCCTACGAGCAGTACTTC. Protein: CASSLLGYSYEQYF.

The V call is TRBV20-1, the J call TRBJ2-5, with D maybe TRBD1 (6 bases). Per germline, CDR1 DFQATT and CDR2 SNEGSKA (reference sequence). This CDR3 is built from 13 residues. With 2 bases removed from V and 1 base from J, the gap between germline ends came to 8 bases. The CDR3 nucleotides are TGCAGTGCTAGACCGGACAGCCAAGAGACCCAGTACTTC. Its protein product is CSARPDSQETQYF.